The 23 T cell receptor beta chains reported below all come from one sample, sequenced in a study of blood T cells in healthy people across ages (dated by TCRdb to between 2014 and 2016). The method behind the library was 5' RACE. Sequenced on an Illumina HiSeq 2500. A second PCR of about 7 to 12 cycles was run with a J-beta primer mix and a sample-barcoded 5' primer. The public sequencing data were trimmed at Q25 with fastp and processed into clonotypes with MiXCR by TCRdb, which kept only in-frame beta chains. CDR3 protein sequences are deduplicated, and each keeps its most common genes and DNA. The sample data list 590,000 or so distinct CDR3 sequences, and about 30% of these were observed just once. The biggest ten clones account for 15% to 19% of the sample. The specimen sequenced was blood. Receptors originate from a woman aged 80 or over in good health.

To note about this clonotype: A much larger clone lies one base from this, so it may be a read error. The rearrangement links TRBV12-3 or TRBV12-4 to TRBJ1-1; the D gene is possibly TRBD1 (6 bases). The CDR3 covers 13 residues. CDR3 residues: CVSSLVYRAQAFF. DNA of the CDR3: TGTGTCAGCAGTTTAGTCTACAGGGCTCAAGCTTTCTTT.

This clonotype has just a few counts. A much larger clone lies one base from this, so it may be a read error. This chain links TRBV5-1 with TRBJ2-1; D remains ambiguous. V lost 1 base to trimming and J lost 2 bases, with 10 bases between them. CDR1 is SGHRS, CDR2 YFSETQ, per germline. CDR3 length equals 15 residues. The CDR3 reads CASSLRAEPYNEQFF. In DNA form, the CDR3 reads TGCGCCAGCAGCTTGAGGGCGGAACCCTACAATGAGCAGTTCTTC.

The chain has TRBV19 and TRBJ1-4, with a possible D match to TRBD1 (6 bases). V was clipped by 6 bases and J by 8 bases, with 19 bases between them. Germline CDR1 and CDR2: LNHDA and SQIVND (reference sequence). The CDR3 sequence is 15 residues long. The CDR3 reads CASRGSGRTEEKLFF. CDR3 nucleotides: TGTGCCAGTAGAGGCAGCGGGAGGACAGAGGAAAAACTGTTTTTT.

Many counts were recorded for this clonotype. The chain recombines TRBV20-1 with TRBJ2-7; D unresolved. CDR3 length equals 15 residues. The V gene lost 5 bases and the J gene lost 0 bases, with 17 bases spanning the gap. The germline V gene has CDR1 DFQATT and CDR2 SNEGSKA (reference sequence). CDR3 sequence reads: CSARWVGPSSYEQYF. CDR3 DNA: TGCAGTGCTCGCTGGGTAGGTCCGAGCTCCTACGAGCAGTACTTC.

This clonotype was observed many times. This chain joins TRBV5-1 and TRBJ2-3; TRBD2 matches 8 bases. Trimming cost V 3 bases and J 1 base; bases outside gene matches: 16. CDR1 SGHRS and CDR2 YFSETQ come from the germline V gene. The CDR3 length is 19 residues. The DNA for the CDR3 is TGCGCCAGCAGCTCCAACCCCTCCGGGGGGGGCCGAGGCACAGATACGCAGTATTTT. It is translated as CASSSNPSGGGRGTDTQYF.

As regards this clonotype: A much more abundant neighbour one base away suggests this may be a read error. The CDR3 loop reads CSAREWRGGETQFF. CDR3 nucleotides: TGCAGTGCTAGAGAGTGGAGGGGAGGGGAGACCCAGTTCTTC. The J gene is TRBJ2-1, the V gene TRBV20-1; 7 bases map to TRBD2. Germline loops: CDR1 DFQATT, CDR2 SNEGSKA (reference sequence). The CDR3 consists of 14 residues. V was clipped by 0 bases and J by 13 bases; unmatched bases: 12.

V is TRBV7-3 and J is TRBJ2-1; 7 bases agree with TRBD2. Looked up from germline, CDR1 is SGHTA and CDR2 is FQGTGA. The CDR3 runs 16 residues. V lost 3 bases and J lost 2; bases outside the gene matches: 7. In DNA, the CDR3 is TGTGCCAGCAGCTTGACCGGACTAGTAACCTACAATGAGCAGTTCTTC. This translates into CASSLTGLVTYNEQFF.

The gene calls are TRBV20-1 and TRBJ2-3, with TRBD2 matching 9 bases. Germline V gene sequence: CDR1 DFQATT, CDR2 SNEGSKA (reference sequence). The CDR3 has 13 residues. The CDR3 loop is CSPRGGRGDTQYF. The CDR3 region has the DNA TGCAGCCCGCGGGGGGGCCGGGGAGATACGCAGTATTTT.

The rearrangement joins TRBV6-6 to TRBJ1-3; 7 bases fit TRBD1. The length of the CDR3 is 15 residues. The ends lost 0 bases at V and 4 bases at J; junction bases unmatched: 3. Germline CDR1 reads MNHNY; CDR2 reads SVGAGI (reference sequence). CDR3 nucleotide sequence: TGTGCCAGCAGTTACTCGACAGGGCAAGGAAACACCATATATTTT. Translation: CASSYSTGQGNTIYF.

There are many counts of this clonotype. The chain couples TRBV6-5 to TRBJ2-1; 8 bases are a match to TRBD2. This CDR3 has 17 amino acids. Germline trimming cut 0 bases from V and 5 bases from J; bases unmatched to any gene: 9. Germline CDR1 reads MNHEY; CDR2 reads SVGAGI. The DNA of the CDR3 is TGTGCCAGCAGTTACTCGGTCGTCGGGGGGGTTCACAATGAGCAGTTCTTC. Encoded protein: CASSYSVVGGVHNEQFF.

Ten or more counts support this clonotype. A single base separates this from a much larger clone, so it may be a read error. The chain combines TRBV3-1 with TRBJ2-5, with a tentative D call TRBD2 (7 bases). Germline-derived CDR1 and CDR2 are LGHDT and YNNKEL (reference sequence). This CDR3 region has 14 residues. V gave up 4 bases and J gave up 6 bases, with 15 bases separating them. The CDR3 DNA is TGTGCCAGCAGCCCTGGGGGGGCCGGGAAGACCCAGTACTTC. It is translated as CASSPGGAGKTQYF.

The genes are TRBV7-9 and TRBJ2-3, with TRBD2 matching 12 bases. CDR1 is SEHNR and CDR2 is FQNEAQ in the germline V gene (reference sequence). V was pared by 5 bases and J by 5 bases, with 8 bases of the junction left unmatched. This CDR3 is built from 16 residues. The CDR3 nucleotides are TGTGCCAGCAGCCCCGGACTAGCGGGGACTCGAGATACGCAGTATTTT. This codes for CASSPGLAGTRDTQYF.

The chain uses TRBV3-1 and TRBJ2-3; no clear D gene. With 3 bases removed from V and 6 bases from J, the gap between germline ends came to 13 bases. The germline gives CDR1 LGHDT, CDR2 YNNKEL (reference sequence). The CDR3 is 14 residues long. CDR3 amino acids: CASSQSRKSDTQYF. The CDR3 DNA is TGTGCCAGCAGCCAGAGCAGGAAGTCCGATACGCAGTATTTT.

The V and J genes are TRBV20-1 and TRBJ1-6; 7 bases match TRBD1. The CDR3 covers 16 residues. The germline CDR1 and CDR2 sequences are DFQATT and SNEGSKA (reference sequence). The trim removed 4 bases at V and 2 bases at J, leaving 8 bases unmatched. The CDR3 sequence is CSATTSGGAYNSPLHF. The DNA of the CDR3 is TGCAGTGCTACAACTTCAGGGGGGGCCTATAATTCACCCCTCCACTTT.

This clonotype has a count of ten or more. The chain is built from TRBV12-3 or TRBV12-4 and TRBJ1-5; D is unresolved. Trimming shortened V by 3 bases and J by 3 bases, and 9 bases separated the two germline ends. There are 14 residues in the CDR3. This chain's CDR3 is CASSFRGPNQPQHF. The CDR3 nucleotides read TGTGCCAGCAGTTTCCGAGGGCCCAATCAGCCCCAGCATTTT.

V usage is TRBV5-6 and J usage is TRBJ1-4; D might be TRBD1 (5 bases). Germline loops: CDR1 SGHDT, CDR2 YYEEEE. Trimming pared 1 base from V and 4 bases from J, leaving 11 bases between. CDR3 length: 15 amino acids. The CDR3 reads CASSLPGTGNEKLFF. The DNA of the CDR3 is TGTGCCAGCAGCTTGCCAGGGACCGGTAATGAAAAACTGTTTTTT.

To note about this clonotype: One end of the junction fails to match germline, which may point to a read error. The V gene is TRBV7-2, the J gene TRBJ1-1; 8 bases are a match to TRBD1. Germline lookup yields CDR1 SGHTA and CDR2 FQGNSA. The CDR3 is 14 residues long. CDR3 loop: CAGSLGRGQGEAFF. The DNA of the CDR3 is TGTGCCGGCAGCTTGGGTCGAGGACAGGGTGAAGCTTTCTTT.

This clonotype was recorded a few times. The genes are TRBV2 and TRBJ2-5; D gene uncertain. CDR1 SNHLY and CDR2 FYNNEI come from the germline V gene. Trimming removed 6 bases at V and 1 base at J, with 12 bases between. The CDR3 sequence is 14 residues long. CDR3 protein: CASRAKTLQETQYF. The CDR3 DNA reads TGTGCCAGCAGAGCCAAAACCCTCCAAGAGACCCAGTACTTC.

The chain combines TRBV6-2 or TRBV6-3 with TRBJ1-2; no reliable D call. The V gene's germline CDR1 is MNHEY and CDR2 SVGEGT. The CDR3 spans 14 residues. V lost 5 bases and J 3 bases, leaving 13 bases between the germline ends. The CDR3 sequence: CASSPGRLDYGYTF. As DNA, the CDR3 is TGTGCCAGCAGTCCCGGGCGCCTAGACTATGGCTACACCTTC.

This clonotype was counted ten times or more. The chain employs TRBV5-1 and TRBJ2-5; D is unresolved. CDR1 is SGHRS, CDR2 YFSETQ, per germline. Trimming cost V 0 bases and J 6 bases, with 15 bases left between them. The CDR3 runs 15 residues. In DNA, the CDR3 is TGCGCCAGCAGCTTGGATGTGGGGTACGAGAAGACCCAGTACTTC. It translates to CASSLDVGYEKTQYF.

Regarding this clonotype: The conserved final phenylalanine or tryptophan is absent from the CDR3, which likely points to a read error. The chain couples TRBV15 to TRBJ2-2; D gene ambiguous. CDR3 size: 13 residues. The germline gives CDR1 LNHNV, CDR2 YYDKDF (reference sequence). The V end was cut by 6 bases, the J end by 2 bases, with 7 bases between. The CDR3 sequence: CATSHINTGELFV. CDR3 nucleotides: TGTGCCACCAGTCATATAAACACCGGGGAGCTGTTTGTT.

This clonotype turned up a few times. One base away lies a much larger clone, so this may be a sequencing read error. This sequence joins TRBV6-6 and TRBJ2-1, with 9 bases identical to TRBD2. The J call may be mistaken, given a closer DNA end match to TRBJ2-7. The CDR3 consists of 15 residues. CDR1 is MNHNY and CDR2 is SVGAGI in the germline V gene (reference sequence). The CDR3 sequence is CASIRAGGTYNEQYF. In DNA, the CDR3 is TGTGCCAGCATCAGAGCGGGGGGCACCTACAATGAGCAGTACTTC.

This chain joins TRBV30 and TRBJ1-2; TRBD1 aligns across 7 bases. This CDR3 is 12 amino acids long. V dropped 1 base and J dropped 6; count of bases not matched to a gene: 2. CDR1 is GTSNPN and CDR2 is SVGIG in the germline V gene (reference sequence). The CDR3 sequence: CAWSGQGDGYTF. The CDR3 region has the DNA TGTGCCTGGAGTGGGCAGGGGGATGGCTACACCTTC.